What follows are 8 T cell receptor beta chains derived from one specimen sequenced in a study of cytomegalovirus exposure and HLA in healthy donors (dated by TCRdb to about 2017). Library preparation employed the immunoSEQ multiplex PCR assay. For the multiplex PCR, a mixture combining 60 forward primers for TCR Vbeta segments and 13 reverse primers for TCR Jbeta segments was used. TCRdb took over this immuneACCESS table, retaining in-frame rearrangements with V and J assigned. Such tables are incomplete; in checked studies, under half of the missing clones stem from an unresolved V gene, and the remainder is unexplained. The data table for this sample lists roughly 120,000 clones. Around 3.6% of the sample comes from the top ten. Sequences were obtained from PBMCs. The receptors stem from a man between 18 and 29 years old in good health and CMV-seronegative.

The V call is TRBV5-4, the J call TRBJ2-7, with 11 bases fitting TRBD2. The V segment lost 4 bases and the J segment 4 bases; nucleotides outside the gene matches: 7. Germline CDR1 and CDR2: SGHNT and YYREEE (reference sequence). The CDR3 spans 15 residues. CDR3 amino acids: CASSQTSGSEYEQYF. As DNA, the CDR3 is TGTGCCAGCAGCCAAACTAGCGGGAGTGAATACGAGCAGTACTTC.

This chain links TRBV7-9 with TRBJ2-5; D is possibly TRBD1 (6 bases). Germline CDR1 and CDR2: SEHNR and FQNEAQ (reference sequence). The CDR3 loop spans 12 amino acids. V was pared by 3 bases and J by 11 bases, with 13 bases between. Here the CDR3 DNA reads TGTGCCAGCAGCTTTGCGCAGGGGAAGCAGTACTTC. Translated: CASSFAQGKQYF. Using reference TRBV7-9 and TRBJ2-5 for the parts outside the CDR3, the full variable domain is DTGVSQNPRHKITKRGQNVTFRCDPISEHNRLYWYRQTLGQGPEFLTYFQNEAQLEKSRLLSDRFSAERPKGSFSTLEIQRTEQGDSAMYLCASSFAQGKQYFGPGTRLLVL.

A note on this clone: A junction boundary mismatches the germline segment, possibly from a read error. The V gene is TRBV7-2, the J gene TRBJ1-1, with a weak D call TRBD1 (5 bases). CDR1 is SGHTA, CDR2 FQGNSA, per germline. This CDR3 has 15 amino acids. DNA of the CDR3: TGTGCCAGCGGCTTAGAGGGGCAGGTGGACACTGAAGCTTTCTTT. It specifies CASGLEGQVDTEAFF.

This chain links TRBV2 with TRBJ2-3; TRBD2 matches at 10 bases. Germline V CDR1 and CDR2: SNHLY, FYNNEI. This CDR3 comprises 15 residues. With 4 bases clipped from V and 2 bases from J, the junction kept 3 bases outside the gene matches. CDR3 DNA: TGTGCCAGCAGTGGACTAGCGGGCGACACAGATACGCAGTATTTT. It yields the protein CASSGLAGDTDTQYF.

The rearrangement uses TRBV19 and TRBJ1-4, with unresolved D. With 9 bases removed from V and 8 bases from J, the gap between germline ends came to 16 bases. Germline V gives CDR1 LNHDA, CDR2 SQIVND (reference sequence). The CDR3 is made up of 13 amino acids. CDR3 DNA: TGTGCCAGCTTTCCGGGTGGGAGGGAAAAACTGTTTTTT. This encodes CASFPGGREKLFF. Filled out from reference TRBV19 and TRBJ1-4, the complete variable domain reads DGGITQSPKYLFRKEGQNVTLSCEQNLNHDAMYWYRQDPGQGLRLIYYSQIVNDFQKGDIAEGYSVSREKKESFPLTVTSAQKNPTAFYLCASFPGGREKLFFGSGTQLSVL.

This chain joins TRBV7-9 and TRBJ1-2; possibly TRBD1 for D (5 bases). V lost 3 bases and J lost 5, with 7 bases in between. The germline CDR1 and CDR2 sequences are SEHNR and FQNEAQ (reference sequence). This CDR3 is built from 12 residues. For the CDR3, the DNA is TGTGCCAGCAGCTTGCAGGGATATGGCTACACCTTC. It translates to CASSLQGYGYTF.

The chain links TRBV7-9 to TRBJ2-1, with TRBD2 matching 8 bases. CDR3 length: 15 amino acids. V lost 1 base and J lost 8; bases outside the gene matches: 7. Germline V gives CDR1 SEHNR, CDR2 FQNEAQ (reference sequence). The CDR3: CASSLDGRASYEQFF. CDR3 DNA: TGTGCCAGCAGCTTAGACGGGAGGGCCAGTTATGAGCAGTTCTTC.

This chain uses TRBV9 with TRBJ2-7; 11 positions match TRBD2. The CDR3 sequence is 15 residues long. The J segment lost 3 bases and the V segment lost 5 bases, leaving 7 bases of the junction unmatched. Germline CDR1 is SGDLS and CDR2 is YYNGEE. The CDR3 spells CASSRLAGGNYEQYF. CDR3 in DNA: TGTGCCAGCAGTCGTCTAGCGGGAGGAAACTACGAGCAGTACTTC.